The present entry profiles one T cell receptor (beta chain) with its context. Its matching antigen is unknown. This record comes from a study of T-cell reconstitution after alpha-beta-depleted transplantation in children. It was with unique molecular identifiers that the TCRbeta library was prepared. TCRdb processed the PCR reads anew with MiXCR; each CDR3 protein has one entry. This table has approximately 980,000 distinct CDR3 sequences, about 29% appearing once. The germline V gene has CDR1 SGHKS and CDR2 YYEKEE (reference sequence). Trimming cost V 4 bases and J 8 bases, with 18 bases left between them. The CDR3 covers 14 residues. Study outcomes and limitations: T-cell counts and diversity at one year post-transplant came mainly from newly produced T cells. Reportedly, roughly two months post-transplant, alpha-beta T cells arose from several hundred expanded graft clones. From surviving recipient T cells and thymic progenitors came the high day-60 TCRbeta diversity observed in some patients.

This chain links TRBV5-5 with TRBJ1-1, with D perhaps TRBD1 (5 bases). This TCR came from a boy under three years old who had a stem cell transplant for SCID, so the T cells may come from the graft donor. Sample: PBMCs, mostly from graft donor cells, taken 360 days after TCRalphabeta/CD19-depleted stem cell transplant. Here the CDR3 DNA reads TGTGCCAGCAGCCTCTACTCCGGACACGGGGAAGCTTTCTTT. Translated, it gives CASSLYSGHGEAFF. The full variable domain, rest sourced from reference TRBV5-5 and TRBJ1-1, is DAGVTQSPTHLIKTRGQQVTLRCSPISGHKSVSWYQQVLGQGPQFIFQYYEKEERGRGNFPDRFSARQFPNYSSELNVNALLLGDSALYLCASSLYSGHGEAFFGQGTRLTVV.